Listed below are T cell receptor beta chains from one sample, sequenced in a study of T-cell reconstitution after alpha-beta-depleted transplantation in children. TCRdb re-called the PCR reads with MiXCR, one entry per CDR3 protein. The sample records approximately 800,000 distinct CDR3 sequences, 16% being singletons. The specimen was PBMCs, mostly from graft donor cells, collected 360 days after TCRalphabeta/CD19-depleted stem cell transplant. The origin of the receptors is a male patient between 5 and 17 years old who had a stem cell transplant for acute lymphoblastic leukemia, so the T cells may come from the graft donor. The CDR3 runs from the conserved cysteine through the conserved F or W. A D gene is named only where the DNA matches it firmly. The size field is filled for only some rows; it gives once, few, many or a size class.

j_call,clone_size,d_call,v_call,cdr3_aa,cdr3_nt
TRBJ2-7,many,-,TRBV4-1,CASSQLGEQYF,TGCGCCAGCAGCCAACTAGGCGAGCAGTACTTC
TRBJ2-2,-,-,TRBV27,CASKEWVDTGELFF,TGTGCCAGCAAGGAGTGGGTCGACACCGGGGAGCTGTTTTTT
TRBJ2-5,-,-,TRBV5-5,CASSLLVIETQYF,TGTGCCAGCAGCTTGCTTGTAATCGAGACCCAGTACTTC
TRBJ2-1,many,TRBD1,TRBV29-1,CTHRTGRNEQFF,TGCACCCATCGGACAGGGAGGAATGAGCAGTTCTTC
TRBJ1-2,once,-,TRBV7-9,CASSPPVGGSGYTF,TGTGCCAGCAGCCCACCAGTAGGGGGTTCGGGCTACACCTTC
TRBJ2-5,-,TRBD2,TRBV2,CASKGLVGRETQYF,TGTGCCAGCAAAGGACTAGTAGGTCGAGAGACCCAGTACTTC
TRBJ2-7,-,-,TRBV12-3/TRBV12-4,CARSLYKDPGREYGEQYF,TGTGCCCGCAGTTTGTATAAGGACCCAGGCAGGGAATACGGCGAGCAGTACTTC
TRBJ1-2,-,-,TRBV27,CASSLFGREVGYTF,TGTGCCAGCAGTTTATTTGGCAGGGAGGTTGGCTACACCTTC
TRBJ2-1,once,TRBD2,TRBV7-2,CASSFPGLAGGRNEQFF,TGTGCCAGCAGCTTCCCGGGACTAGCGGGAGGACGAAATGAGCAGTTCTTC
TRBJ2-1,many,TRBD2,TRBV20-1,CSARGVRGTSGEQFF,TGCAGTGCTAGAGGCGTCCGGGGGACTAGCGGCGAGCAGTTCTTC
TRBJ2-3,-,TRBD2,TRBV24-1,CATSDSAGGTDTQYF,TGTGCCACCAGTGATTCGGCGGGGGGCACAGATACGCAGTATTTT
TRBJ2-5,-,-,TRBV29-1,CSVQRTDVPGETQYF,TGCAGCGTCCAACGCACCGACGTTCCGGGCGAGACCCAGTACTTC
TRBJ2-7,-,TRBD2,TRBV6-5,CASSYSLAGSYEQYF,TGTGCCAGCAGTTACTCGCTAGCGGGGTCCTACGAGCAGTACTTC
TRBJ2-5,many,TRBD2,TRBV29-1,CSVMTSGRGWETQYF,TGCAGCGTGATGACTAGCGGGAGGGGGTGGGAGACCCAGTACTTC
TRBJ2-1,-,TRBD1,TRBV7-3,CASSEYGQGPYNEQFF,TGTGCCAGCAGCGAATACGGACAGGGGCCCTACAATGAGCAGTTCTTC
TRBJ2-1,-,TRBD2,TRBV20-1,CSADGDYYNEQFF,TGCAGTGCTGATGGGGACTACTACAATGAGCAGTTCTTC
TRBJ1-5,many,TRBD1,TRBV27,CASRPEDRGYQPQHF,TGTGCCAGCAGACCCGAGGACAGGGGATATCAGCCCCAGCATTTT
TRBJ2-7,many,-,TRBV29-1,CSVLGLSSLGQYF,TGCAGCGTTCTAGGTCTCTCTTCGCTCGGGCAGTACTTC
TRBJ2-3,few,-,TRBV5-1,CASRPWGSGASTDTQYF,TGCGCCAGCAGACCTTGGGGTAGCGGAGCTAGCACAGATACGCAGTATTTT
TRBJ2-3,few,TRBD2,TRBV24-1,CATLRTSGTLRTDTQYF,TGTGCCACGCTCCGGACTAGCGGGACCCTGCGCACAGATACGCAGTATTTT
TRBJ2-1,-,-,TRBV7-3,CASSLTGTPYNEQFF,TGTGCCAGCAGCTTAACCGGGACCCCCTACAATGAGCAGTTCTTC
TRBJ2-7,many,TRBD2,TRBV4-1,CASSAGLAEIYEQYF,TGCGCCAGCAGCGCCGGACTAGCGGAGATCTACGAGCAGTACTTC
TRBJ2-1,-,-,TRBV9,CASSTGGQINEQFF,TGTGCCAGCAGCACCGGGGGGCAGATTAATGAGCAGTTCTTC
TRBJ2-2,few,TRBD2,TRBV20-1,CSAKRGLGTGELFF,TGCAGTGCTAAGCGGGGGCTGGGCACCGGGGAGCTGTTTTTT
TRBJ2-3,many,TRBD2,TRBV5-1,CASSPRLAGVADTQYF,TGCGCCAGCAGCCCGAGACTAGCGGGAGTCGCAGATACGCAGTATTTT
TRBJ1-6,-,-,TRBV5-1,CASSLVTGWQSPLHF,TGCGCCAGCAGCTTGGTTACGGGTTGGCAGTCACCCCTCCACTTT
TRBJ1-3,-,-,TRBV20-1,CSAAQGNTIYF,TGCAGTGCTGCACAGGGAAACACCATATATTTT
TRBJ2-1,-,TRBD2,TRBV25-1,CASRGSGGDYNEQFF,TGTGCCAGCAGGGGGAGCGGGGGAGACTACAATGAGCAGTTCTTC
TRBJ2-4,few,TRBD2,TRBV6-2/TRBV6-3,CASSYSMRTSGINIQYF,TGTGCCAGCAGTTACTCCATGCGGACTAGCGGCATAAACATTCAGTACTTC
TRBJ2-1,few,TRBD2,TRBV5-1,CASSLSSGRAEEQFF,TGCGCCAGCAGCTTGTCTAGCGGGAGGGCAGAGGAGCAGTTCTTC
TRBJ2-1,-,TRBD2,TRBV28,CASSFGLAGVYEQFF,TGTGCCAGCAGTTTTGGACTAGCGGGAGTGTATGAGCAGTTCTTC
TRBJ2-5,-,-,TRBV11-1,CASCPGTQQETQYF,TGTGCCAGCTGTCCCGGGACACAACAAGAGACCCAGTACTTC
TRBJ2-7,-,-,TRBV7-8,CASSLERLGGSYEQYF,TGTGCCAGCAGCTTAGAAAGGTTGGGGGGCTCCTACGAGCAGTACTTC
TRBJ2-1,-,-,TRBV7-9,CASSLDPLRSSYNEQFF,TGTGCCAGCAGCTTAGATCCGTTGCGTAGCTCCTACAATGAGCAGTTCTTC
TRBJ2-2,few,TRBD1,TRBV5-1,CASSFGQGAFNTGELFF,TGCGCCAGCAGCTTCGGCCAGGGGGCCTTTAACACCGGGGAGCTGTTTTTT
TRBJ2-7,many,TRBD2,TRBV5-1,CASSLDGLGSTDEQYF,TGCGCCAGCAGCTTGGACGGACTAGGTTCTACCGACGAGCAGTACTTC
TRBJ1-3,-,-,TRBV29-1,CSADEHRQGNTIYF,TGCAGCGCGGACGAACACCGCCAAGGAAACACCATATATTTT
TRBJ2-1,-,-,TRBV7-2,CASSTYLREQFF,TGTGCCAGCAGCACCTATCTCAGGGAGCAGTTCTTC
TRBJ1-3,many,-,TRBV5-1,CASRRQEGNTIYF,TGCGCCAGCAGGAGGCAGGAGGGAAACACCATATATTTT
TRBJ2-2,-,TRBD1,TRBV29-1,CSVDPTGGAGNTGELFF,TGCAGCGTTGACCCGACAGGGGGCGCGGGGAACACCGGGGAGCTGTTTTTT
TRBJ2-1,few,TRBD2,TRBV5-1,CASSLHSSGTYNEQFF,TGCGCCAGCAGCTTGCATTCTAGCGGAACCTACAATGAGCAGTTCTTC
TRBJ1-5,few,TRBD1,TRBV10-3,CAISESKTGVQPQHF,TGTGCCATCAGTGAGTCTAAAACAGGGGTACAGCCCCAGCATTTT
TRBJ2-1,few,-,TRBV7-6,CASSLGGYGLTAWDEQFF,TGTGCCAGCAGCTTAGGGGGATACGGACTTACCGCCTGGGATGAGCAGTTCTTC
TRBJ2-1,-,TRBD1,TRBV5-5,CASSLGLLRGLRNEQFF,TGTGCCAGCAGCCTGGGGCTATTGAGGGGGCTTAGGAATGAGCAGTTCTTC
TRBJ1-5,few,-,TRBV5-5,CASSLAPSQPQHF,TGTGCCAGCAGCTTGGCCCCTTCTCAGCCCCAGCATTTT
TRBJ2-1,many,TRBD1,TRBV18,CASSPTGQGYNEQFF,TGTGCCAGCTCACCGACGGGACAGGGGTACAATGAGCAGTTCTTC
TRBJ2-1,few,-,TRBV15,CATSRGPADWSYNEQFF,TGTGCCACCAGCAGGGGTCCTGCGGACTGGTCCTACAATGAGCAGTTCTTC